These 20 T cell receptor beta chains were all obtained from the same sample, sequenced in a study of response to subunit inactivated influenza vaccine. One entry per CDR3 protein, called by TCRdb with MiXCR from the RT-PCR reads. Seen here are about 500,000 distinct CDR3 sequences, 16% observed once, and the top ten hold 2.5% to 3.5%. The material sequenced was CD4+ T cells sorted from PBMCs, taken 23 to 25 months after vaccination. The receptor source for this set is a man aged 50-75 years who received an inactivated influenza vaccine.

This clonotype was seen a few times. The rearrangement joins TRBV28 to TRBJ1-2, with D possibly being TRBD1 (6 bases). The germline V gene encodes CDR1 MDHEN and CDR2 SYDVKM. This CDR3 is 17 amino acids long. Trimming took 1 base from V and 0 from J, leaving 15 bases between them. CDR3 in DNA: TGTGCCAGCAGTTTATTACAGGGACTAACACCTAACTATGGCTACACCTTC. Its translation: CASSLLQGLTPNYGYTF.

The chain uses TRBV20-1 and TRBJ2-4; maybe TRBD1 (6 bases). Germline assignment: CDR1 DFQATT and CDR2 SNEGSKA (reference sequence). Trimming cost V 0 bases and J 0 bases, with 15 bases left between them. The CDR3 sequence is 17 residues long. CDR3 sequence reads: CSAREEKGVLAKNIQYF. CDR3 DNA: TGCAGTGCTAGAGAGGAGAAGGGGGTCCTAGCCAAAAACATTCAGTACTTC.

This clonotype has more than one count but fewer than ten. The chain combines TRBV29-1 with TRBJ2-5; possibly TRBD1 for D (6 bases). V lost 8 bases and J lost 5, with 15 bases in between. Germline loops: CDR1 SQVTM, CDR2 ANQGSEA. This CDR3 is 12 amino acids long. DNA for the CDR3: TGCAGCCTAAGGACAGAATGGGAGACCCAGTACTTC. It specifies CSLRTEWETQYF.

The chain employs TRBV5-6 and TRBJ2-7, with D possibly TRBD2 on 5 matching bases. The V gene lost 1 base and the J gene lost 4 bases, with 18 bases spanning the gap. CDR1 is SGHDT and CDR2 is YYEEEE in the germline V gene. The CDR3 spans 16 residues. DNA of the CDR3: TGTGCCAGCAGCTTGTATATAGCTACAAGGAGGTACGAGCAGTACTTC. This gives the protein CASSLYIATRRYEQYF. Supplemented by reference TRBV5-6 and TRBJ2-7, the full variable domain reads DAGVTQSPTHLIKTRGQQVTLRCSPKSGHDTVSWYQQALGQGPQFIFQYYEEEERQRGNFPDRFSGHQFPNYSSELNVNALLLGDSALYLCASSLYIATRRYEQYFGPGTRLTVT.

This clonotype was counted a few times. The chain couples TRBV2 to TRBJ1-2; 12 positions agree with TRBD1. CDR3 length: 13 amino acids. Losses at the gene ends were 10 bases for V and 7 bases for J; bases not matched to a gene: 7. Germline V gene data show CDR1 as SNHLY and CDR2 as FYNNEI. Here the CDR3 reads CATSRDRGPGYTF. The CDR3, as DNA: TGTGCCACCTCCCGGGACAGGGGGCCTGGCTACACCTTC.

The V gene is TRBV4-3, the J gene TRBJ1-4, with 9 bases fitting TRBD1. This CDR3 has 16 residues. Germline V gene data show CDR1 as LGHNA and CDR2 as YSLEER. V was pared by 3 bases and J by 4 bases, with 6 bases of the junction left unmatched. CDR3 nucleotides: TGCGCCAGCAGCCACGGGGACAGGGACATTAATGAAAAACTGTTTTTT. Translating gives CASSHGDRDINEKLFF.

The chain is built from TRBV6-1 and TRBJ2-5; D uncertain. The V end lost 6 bases, the J end lost 1 base, and 9 bases lay between the germline ends. CDR1 MNHNS and CDR2 SASEGT come from the germline V gene. This CDR3 contains 13 residues. CDR3 loop: CASSAITQETQYF. The DNA of the CDR3 is TGTGCCAGCAGCGCCATAACCCAAGAGACCCAGTACTTC.

This chain uses TRBV7-2 with TRBJ2-3; D uncertain. In germline, CDR1 is SGHTA, CDR2 FQGNSA. With 5 bases removed from V and 5 bases from J, the gap between germline ends came to 8 bases. The CDR3 runs 12 residues. The CDR3 region has the DNA TGTGCCAGCAGCACAAATGGAGATACGCAGTATTTT. This encodes CASSTNGDTQYF.

V is TRBV7-8 and J is TRBJ2-5; 14 bases are shared with TRBD2. V was pared by 6 bases and J by 5 bases, with 5 bases of the junction left unmatched. CDR1 SGHVS and CDR2 FQNEAQ come from the germline V gene. This CDR3 comprises 15 residues. The CDR3 nucleotides are TGTGCCAGCAGAGGACTAGCGGGAGGAGGGGAGACCCAGTACTTC. It yields the protein CASRGLAGGGETQYF.

This clonotype has more than one count but fewer than ten. The chain carries TRBV7-9 and TRBJ1-1; tentatively, D is TRBD1 (6 bases). The length of the CDR3 is 15 residues. Between the trimmed V and J ends, which lost 5 bases and 6 bases, there was a span of 19 bases. Germline CDR1 and CDR2: SEHNR and FQNEAQ (reference sequence). DNA for the CDR3: TGTGCCAGCAGCCCCCAGTCTGGGGGGCGGGCTGAAGCTTTCTTT. This sequence encodes CASSPQSGGRAEAFF.

CDR3 sequence: CASSYSGVSTDTQYF. Written as DNA, the CDR3 is TGTGCCAGCAGTTACTCGGGGGTGAGCACAGATACGCAGTATTTT. V usage is TRBV6-5 and J usage is TRBJ2-3; either TRBD1 or TRBD2 may fit D (5 bases each). Germline lookup yields CDR1 MNHEY and CDR2 SVGAGI. The V gene lost 0 bases and the J gene lost 0 bases, with 7 bases spanning the gap. The CDR3 is 15 amino acids.

This clonotype has a handful of counts. The rearrangement uses TRBV5-1 and TRBJ2-7, with 9 bases lining up with TRBD2. From germline, CDR1 is SGHRS and CDR2 YFSETQ. V shed 2 bases, J shed 5 bases, and the junction held 8 bases outside the gene matches. The CDR3 is 15 residues long. In nucleotides, the CDR3 is TGCGCCAGCAGCTTCTCTAGTAGCGGGAGTGACGAGCAGTACTTC. Residues: CASSFSSSGSDEQYF.

The gene calls are TRBV9 and TRBJ2-5, with TRBD2 matching 11 bases. The length of the CDR3 is 18 residues. From germline, CDR1 is SGDLS and CDR2 YYNGEE. Germline trimming cut 9 bases from V and 2 bases from J; bases unmatched to any gene: 18. CDR3 DNA: TGTGCCACCGTCAACTCGACTAGCGGGGTCGCTAAACAAGAGACCCAGTACTTC. This gives the protein CATVNSTSGVAKQETQYF. Full variable domain (rest looked up from reference TRBV9 and TRBJ2-5): DSGVTQTPKHLITATGQRVTLRCSPRSGDLSVYWYQQSLDQGLQFLIQYYNGEERAKGNILERFSAQQFPDLHSELNLSSLELGDSALYFCATVNSTSGVAKQETQYFGPGTRLLVL.

This clonotype occurred a few times. CDR3 in amino acids: CASRSIMAGPGYF. CDR3 DNA sequence: TGTGCCAGCAGGAGCATAATGGCAGGGCCCGGGTACTTC. The gene calls are TRBV27 and TRBJ2-7, with D possibly TRBD1 on 5 matching bases. V lost 6 bases and J 12 bases, leaving 21 bases between the germline ends. CDR1 and CDR2 from the germline V gene are MNHEY and SMNVEV (reference sequence). The CDR3 is 13 residues long.

This chain uses TRBV4-2 with TRBJ1-2; D gene uncertain. With 0 bases removed from V and 1 base from J, the gap between germline ends came to 9 bases. Germline V gene data show CDR1 as LGHNA and CDR2 as YNFKEQ. CDR3 length equals 15 residues. In nucleotides, the CDR3 is TGTGCCAGCAGCCAAGATTGGGCAGATAACTATGGCTACACCTTC. Translating gives CASSQDWADNYGYTF.

This clonotype was counted between two and nine times. The CDR3, as DNA: TGTGCCAGCACTCAGACAGGGAGAGAGACCCAGTACTTC. The encoded protein is CASTQTGRETQYF. The V call is TRBV6-1, the J call TRBJ2-5; 7 bases are shared with TRBD1. V lost 7 bases, J lost 4 bases, and 6 bases stayed unmatched. The CDR3 is 13 amino acids. Germline CDR1 and CDR2: MNHNS and SASEGT.

The chain joins TRBV20-1 to TRBJ2-1, with 10 bases lining up with TRBD2. The CDR3 has 15 residues. In germline, CDR1 is DFQATT, CDR2 SNEGSKA (reference sequence). Unmatched junction bases numbered 3, after V lost 0 bases and J lost 4 bases. CDR3: CSAREGTSEYNEQFF. In nucleotides, the CDR3 is TGCAGTGCTAGAGAAGGGACTAGCGAGTACAATGAGCAGTTCTTC.

The count of this clonotype is one. The chain recombines TRBV11-3 with TRBJ2-3; 7 bases line up with TRBD1. Losses at the gene ends were 5 bases for V and 6 bases for J; bases not matched to a gene: 5. CDR3 length: 13 amino acids. Germline CDR1 reads SGHNT; CDR2 reads YENEEA. The CDR3 DNA reads as TGTGCCAGCAGCCGCCAACAGGGGGATACGCAGTATTTT. Encoded protein: CASSRQQGDTQYF.

The chain combines TRBV2 with TRBJ2-3, with 7 bases aligning to TRBD1. This CDR3 region has 14 residues. CDR1 is SNHLY and CDR2 is FYNNEI in the germline V gene. V gave up 5 bases and J gave up 4 bases; unmatched junction bases: 6. As DNA, the CDR3 is TGTGCCAGCAGTCGGGACAGACAGCCAGATACGCAGTATTTT. Encoded protein: CASSRDRQPDTQYF. The whole variable domain, remainder taken from reference TRBV2 and TRBJ2-3, is EPEVTQTPSHQVTQMGQEVILRCVPISNHLYFYWYRQILGQKVEFLVSFYNNEISEKSEIFDDQFSVERPDGSNFTLKIRSTKLEDSAMYFCASSRDRQPDTQYFGPGTRLTVL.

The chain has TRBV7-2 and TRBJ2-3; tentatively, D is TRBD1 (5 bases). Germline CDR1 reads SGHTA; CDR2 reads FQGNSA. The CDR3 runs 15 residues. V lost 5 bases, J lost 0 bases, and 12 bases lay in between. CDR3 protein: CASSPRAASTDTQYF. In DNA, the CDR3 is TGTGCCAGCAGCCCCAGGGCAGCCAGCACAGATACGCAGTATTTT.